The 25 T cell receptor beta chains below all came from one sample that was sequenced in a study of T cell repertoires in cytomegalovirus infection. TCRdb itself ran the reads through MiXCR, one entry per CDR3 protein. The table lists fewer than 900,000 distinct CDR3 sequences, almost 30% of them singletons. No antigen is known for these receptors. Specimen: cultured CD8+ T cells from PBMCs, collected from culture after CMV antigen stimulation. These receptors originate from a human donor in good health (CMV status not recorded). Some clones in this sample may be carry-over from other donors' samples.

The CDR3 region is CASSADSNSPLHF. The DNA for the CDR3 is TGTGCCAGCAGCGCTGACAGTAATTCACCCCTCCACTTT. The V gene is TRBV7-6, the J gene TRBJ1-6; perhaps TRBD1 as D (5 bases). Germline loops: CDR1 SGHVS, CDR2 FNYEAQ. The V gene lost 5 bases and the J gene lost 6 bases, with 8 bases spanning the gap. The CDR3 spans 13 residues.

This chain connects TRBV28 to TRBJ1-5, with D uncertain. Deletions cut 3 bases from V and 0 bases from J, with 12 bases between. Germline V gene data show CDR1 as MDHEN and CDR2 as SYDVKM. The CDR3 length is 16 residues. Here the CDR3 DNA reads TGTGCCAGCAGTTTGGAGGGAATTAATAGCAATCAGCCCCAGCATTTT. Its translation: CASSLEGINSNQPQHF.

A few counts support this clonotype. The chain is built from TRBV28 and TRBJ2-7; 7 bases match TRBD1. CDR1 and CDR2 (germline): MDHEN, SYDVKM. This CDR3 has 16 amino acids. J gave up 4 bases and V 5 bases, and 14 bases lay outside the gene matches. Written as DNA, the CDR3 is TGTGCCAGCAGTGGAAGACAGGGCGGCCAGATGTACGAGCAGTACGTC. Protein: CASSGRQGGQMYEQYV.

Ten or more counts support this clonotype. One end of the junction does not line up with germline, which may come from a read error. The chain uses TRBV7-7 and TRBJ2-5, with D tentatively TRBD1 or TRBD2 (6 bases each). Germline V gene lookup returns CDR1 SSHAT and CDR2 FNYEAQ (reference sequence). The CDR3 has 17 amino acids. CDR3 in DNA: TGTGCTAGCAGCCCTAGGCCTGCTAGGGGGGCTTTTGAGACCCAGTACTTC. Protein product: CASSPRPARGAFETQYF.

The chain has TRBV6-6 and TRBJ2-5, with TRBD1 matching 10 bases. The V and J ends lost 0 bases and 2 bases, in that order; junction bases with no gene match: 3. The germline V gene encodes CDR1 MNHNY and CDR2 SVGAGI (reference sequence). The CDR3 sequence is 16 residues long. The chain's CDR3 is CASSYSDRGQQETQYF. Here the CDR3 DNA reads TGTGCCAGCAGTTACTCCGACAGGGGGCAGCAAGAGACCCAGTACTTC.

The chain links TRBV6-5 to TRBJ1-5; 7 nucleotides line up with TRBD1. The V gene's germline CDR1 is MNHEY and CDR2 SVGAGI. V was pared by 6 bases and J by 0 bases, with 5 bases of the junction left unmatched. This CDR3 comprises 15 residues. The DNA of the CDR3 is TGTGCCAGCAGACCAGACAGGGCTAGCAATCAGCCCCAGCATTTT. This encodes CASRPDRASNQPQHF.

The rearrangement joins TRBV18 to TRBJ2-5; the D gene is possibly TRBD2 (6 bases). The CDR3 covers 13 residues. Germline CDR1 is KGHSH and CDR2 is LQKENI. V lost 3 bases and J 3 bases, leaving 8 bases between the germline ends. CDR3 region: CASSPDYKETQYF. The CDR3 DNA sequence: TGTGCCAGCTCACCGGACTATAAAGAGACCCAGTACTTC.

This chain's CDR3 is CAIRTVTGELFF. Written as DNA, the CDR3 is TGTGCCATCAGAACAGTTACCGGGGAGCTGTTTTTT. V usage is TRBV10-3 and J usage is TRBJ2-2; D is unresolved. V lost 6 bases and J 5 bases, leaving 7 bases between the germline ends. Germline CDR1 ENHRY, CDR2 SYGVKD. The CDR3 sequence is 12 residues long.

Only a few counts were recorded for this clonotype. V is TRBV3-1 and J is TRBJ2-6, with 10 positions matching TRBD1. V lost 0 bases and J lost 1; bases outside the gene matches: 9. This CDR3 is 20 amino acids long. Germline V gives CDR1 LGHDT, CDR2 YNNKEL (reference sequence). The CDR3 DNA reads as TGTGCCAGCAGCCAAGAAGGGTGGACAGGGGGTGCTTCTGGGGCCAACGTCCTGACTTTC. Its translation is CASSQEGWTGGASGANVLTF.

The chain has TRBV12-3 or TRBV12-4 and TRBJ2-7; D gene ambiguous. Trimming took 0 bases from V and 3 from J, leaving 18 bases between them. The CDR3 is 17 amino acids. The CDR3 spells CASSLAVEEEGNYEQYF. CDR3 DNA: TGTGCCAGCAGTTTAGCGGTGGAAGAGGAAGGGAACTACGAGCAGTACTTC.

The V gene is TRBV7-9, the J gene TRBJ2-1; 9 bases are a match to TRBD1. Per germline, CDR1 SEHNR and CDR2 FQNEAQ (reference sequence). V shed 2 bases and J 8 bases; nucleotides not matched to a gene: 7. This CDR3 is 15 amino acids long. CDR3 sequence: CASSLTLDRGDEQFF. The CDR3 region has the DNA TGTGCCAGCAGCTTAACCTTGGACAGGGGCGATGAGCAGTTCTTC.

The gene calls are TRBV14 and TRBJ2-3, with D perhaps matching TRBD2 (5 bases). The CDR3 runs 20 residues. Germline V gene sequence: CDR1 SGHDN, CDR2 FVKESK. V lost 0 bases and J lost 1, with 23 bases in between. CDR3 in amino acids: CASSQDVVRGEGFGTDTQYF. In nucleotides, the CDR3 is TGTGCCAGCAGCCAAGATGTGGTGAGAGGCGAGGGTTTCGGCACAGATACGCAGTATTTT. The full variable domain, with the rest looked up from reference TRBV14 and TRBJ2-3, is EAGVTQFPSHSVIEKGQTVTLRCDPISGHDNLYWYRRVMGKEIKFLLHFVKESKQDESGMPNNRFLAERTGGTYSTLKVQPAELEDSGVYFCASSQDVVRGEGFGTDTQYFGPGTRLTVL.

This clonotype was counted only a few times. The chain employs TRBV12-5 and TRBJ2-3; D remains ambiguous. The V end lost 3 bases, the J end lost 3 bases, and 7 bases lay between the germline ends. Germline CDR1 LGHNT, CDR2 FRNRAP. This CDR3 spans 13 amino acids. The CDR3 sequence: CASGLSVTDTQYF. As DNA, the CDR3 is TGTGCTAGTGGTTTATCAGTGACAGATACGCAGTATTTT. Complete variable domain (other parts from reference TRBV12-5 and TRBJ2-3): DARVTQTPRHKVTEMGQEVTMRCQPILGHNTVFWYRQTMMQGLELLAYFRNRAPLDDSGMPKDRFSAEMPDATLATLKIQPSEPRDSAVYFCASGLSVTDTQYFGPGTRLTVL.

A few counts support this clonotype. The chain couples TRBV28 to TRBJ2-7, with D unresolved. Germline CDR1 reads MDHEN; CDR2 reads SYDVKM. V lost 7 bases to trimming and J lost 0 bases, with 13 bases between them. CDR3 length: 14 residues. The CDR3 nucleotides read TGTGCCAGCAATAATGGTTTGGGCTCCTACGAGCAGTACGTC. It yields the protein CASNNGLGSYEQYV.

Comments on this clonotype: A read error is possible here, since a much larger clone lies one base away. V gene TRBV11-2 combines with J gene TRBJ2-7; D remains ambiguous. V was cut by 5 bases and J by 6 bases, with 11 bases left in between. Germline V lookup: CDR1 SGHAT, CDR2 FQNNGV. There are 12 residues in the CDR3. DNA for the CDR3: TGTGCCAGCAGCCCCCGCGGCTCCGAGCAGTACTTC. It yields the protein CASSPRGSEQYF.

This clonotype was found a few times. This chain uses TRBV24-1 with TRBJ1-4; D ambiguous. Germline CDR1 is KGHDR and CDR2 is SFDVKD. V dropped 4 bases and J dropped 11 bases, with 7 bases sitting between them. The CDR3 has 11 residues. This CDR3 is CATSDRAKLFF. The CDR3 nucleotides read TGTGCCACCAGTGACCGGGCGAAACTGTTTTTT.

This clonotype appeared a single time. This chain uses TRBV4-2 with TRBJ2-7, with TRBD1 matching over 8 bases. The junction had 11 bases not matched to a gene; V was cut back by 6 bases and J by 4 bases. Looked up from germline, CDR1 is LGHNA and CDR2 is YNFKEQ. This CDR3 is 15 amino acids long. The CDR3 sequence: CASSPRTGSLYEQYF. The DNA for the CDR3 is TGTGCCAGCAGTCCCAGGACAGGGAGTTTGTACGAGCAGTACTTC.

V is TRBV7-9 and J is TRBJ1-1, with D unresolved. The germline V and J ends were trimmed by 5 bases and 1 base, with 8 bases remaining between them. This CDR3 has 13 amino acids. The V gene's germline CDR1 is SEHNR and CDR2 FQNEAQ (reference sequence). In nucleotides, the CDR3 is TGTGCCAGCAGCCAGCCACGGAACACTGAAGCTTTCTTT. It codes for CASSQPRNTEAFF.

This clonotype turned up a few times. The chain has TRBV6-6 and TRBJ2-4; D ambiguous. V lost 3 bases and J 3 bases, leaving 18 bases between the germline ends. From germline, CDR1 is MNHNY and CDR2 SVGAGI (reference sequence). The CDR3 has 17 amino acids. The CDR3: CASSYPAPKVGKNIQYF. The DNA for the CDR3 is TGTGCCAGCAGTTATCCGGCCCCCAAGGTGGGCAAAAACATTCAGTACTTC.

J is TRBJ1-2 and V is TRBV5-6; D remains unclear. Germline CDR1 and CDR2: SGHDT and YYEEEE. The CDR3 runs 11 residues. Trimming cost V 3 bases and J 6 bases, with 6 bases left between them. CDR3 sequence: CASSSVNGYTF. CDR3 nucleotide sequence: TGTGCCAGCAGCTCCGTCAATGGCTACACCTTC.

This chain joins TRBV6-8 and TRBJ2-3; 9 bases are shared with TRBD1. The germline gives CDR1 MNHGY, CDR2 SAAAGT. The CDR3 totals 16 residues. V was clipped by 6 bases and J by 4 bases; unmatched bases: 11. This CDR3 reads CASSLAWRQGADTQYF. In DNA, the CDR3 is TGTGCCAGCAGCCTGGCGTGGAGACAGGGGGCAGATACGCAGTATTTT.

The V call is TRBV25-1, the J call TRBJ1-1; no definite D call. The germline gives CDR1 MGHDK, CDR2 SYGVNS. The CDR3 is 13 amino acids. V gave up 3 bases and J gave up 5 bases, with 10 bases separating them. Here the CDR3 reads CASSDPVRTEAFF. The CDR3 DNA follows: TGTGCCAGCAGTGATCCCGTTAGGACTGAAGCTTTCTTT.

The CDR3 DNA is TGTGCCATCAGTGAGGGTGGGTCGGGGGGGCCCTACAATGAGCAGTTCTTC. Translation: CAISEGGSGGPYNEQFF. The chain has TRBV10-3 and TRBJ2-1; TRBD2 matches 8 bases. CDR3 length: 17 residues. After removal of 2 bases from V and 2 bases from J, the junction contained 8 bases not matched to a gene. The germline CDR1 and CDR2 sequences are ENHRY and SYGVKD.

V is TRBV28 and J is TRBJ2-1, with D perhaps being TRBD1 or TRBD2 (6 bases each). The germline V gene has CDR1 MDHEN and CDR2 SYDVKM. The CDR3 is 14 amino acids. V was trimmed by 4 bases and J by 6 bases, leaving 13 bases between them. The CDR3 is CASSSSGEVNEQFF. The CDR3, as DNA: TGTGCCAGCAGTTCATCAGGGGAGGTCAATGAGCAGTTCTTC. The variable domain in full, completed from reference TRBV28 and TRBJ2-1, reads DVKVTQSSRYLVKRTGEKVFLECVQDMDHENMFWYRQDPGLGLRLIYFSYDVKMKEKGDIPEGYSVSREKKERFSLILESASTNQTSMYLCASSSSGEVNEQFFGPGTRLTVL.

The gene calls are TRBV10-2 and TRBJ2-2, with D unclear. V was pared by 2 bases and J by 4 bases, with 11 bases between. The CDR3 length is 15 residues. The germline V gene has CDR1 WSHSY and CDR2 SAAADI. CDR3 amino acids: CASSEKRVATGELFF. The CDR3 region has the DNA TGCGCCAGCAGTGAGAAAAGGGTCGCCACCGGGGAGCTGTTTTTT.